Shown below are 23 T cell receptor beta chains from a single sample sequenced in a study of blood T cell repertoires in COVID-19. Method: immunoSEQ multiplex PCR; TCRdb's copy keeps in-frame clones and lacks some. The data hold 100,000 or so clones, with approximately 81% observed a single time. The sample taken for sequencing was peripheral blood. The receptor source for this set is a woman between 65 and 79 years old with active or convalescent COVID-19.

This clone was seen a single time. In DNA form, the CDR3 reads TGCGCCAGCAGCTTGGCCGGGACTGAAGAGACCCAGTACTTC. Its protein product is CASSLAGTEETQYF. J is TRBJ2-5 and V is TRBV5-1; D might be TRBD2 (6 bases). V lost 0 bases and J 3 bases, leaving 9 bases between the germline ends. Germline CDR1 reads SGHRS; CDR2 reads YFSETQ. The CDR3 covers 14 residues.

The chain couples TRBV6-4 to TRBJ2-3, with TRBD2 matching 8 bases. CDR1 and CDR2 (germline): MRHNA, SNTAGT. The CDR3 is 15 residues long. After removal of 5 bases from V and 6 bases from J, the junction contained 10 bases not matched to a gene. The DNA of the CDR3 is TGTGCCAGCAGTCCCACAGCGGGGGACATTGATACGCAGTATTTT. It codes for CASSPTAGDIDTQYF.

The chain recombines TRBV14 with TRBJ2-1; 9 bases fit TRBD1. Trimming removed 4 bases from V and 8 bases from J; junction bases left unmatched: 12. CDR3 length equals 16 residues. Germline CDR1 SGHDN, CDR2 FVKESK. CDR3 protein: CASSPSPGQGRDEQFF. The CDR3 bases are TGTGCCAGCAGCCCCTCCCCGGGACAGGGAAGGGATGAGCAGTTCTTC.

The count of this clone is one. The V and J genes are TRBV2 and TRBJ1-3; tentatively, D is TRBD1 (5 bases). Deletions cut 5 bases from V and 0 bases from J, with 14 bases between. The CDR3 sequence is 16 residues long. The germline V gene encodes CDR1 SNHLY and CDR2 FYNNEI. As DNA, the CDR3 is TGTGCCAGCAGTCCAGACAGTGGATTCTCTGGAAACACCATATATTTT. Translation: CASSPDSGFSGNTIYF.

The rearrangement uses TRBV7-9 and TRBJ2-1, with D uncertain. The CDR3 extends over 11 amino acids. Germline V gene data show CDR1 as SEHNR and CDR2 as FQNEAQ (reference sequence). Deletions cut 2 bases from V and 10 bases from J, with 6 bases between. The CDR3: CASSLLEEQFF. The CDR3 DNA reads TGTGCCAGCAGCTTATTAGAAGAGCAGTTCTTC.

This clone was detected once. V usage is TRBV11-1 and J usage is TRBJ2-2; D perhaps matches TRBD1 (5 bases). V shed 4 bases and J shed 4 bases, with 13 bases lying between them. CDR3 length equals 15 residues. Germline V gives CDR1 SGHAT, CDR2 FQDESV (reference sequence). CDR3 sequence reads: CASSYIPGATGELFF. The CDR3 DNA is TGTGCCAGCAGCTATATTCCTGGGGCCACCGGGGAGCTGTTTTTT.

This chain uses TRBV6-5 with TRBJ1-2; D uncertain. This CDR3 has 15 residues. Germline V lookup: CDR1 MNHEY, CDR2 SVGAGI. V gave up 6 bases and J gave up 7 bases, with 21 bases separating them. This chain's CDR3 is CASSPGLWRVTGYTF. The CDR3 nucleotides are TGTGCCAGCAGCCCAGGACTCTGGAGGGTTACTGGCTACACCTTC.

This clone was counted a single time. The J gene is TRBJ2-7, the V gene TRBV10-3, with D perhaps matching TRBD1 (6 bases). CDR1 and CDR2 (germline): ENHRY, SYGVKD. The CDR3 consists of 14 residues. Trimming took 6 bases from V and 0 from J, leaving 12 bases between them. CDR3 DNA: TGTGCCATCAGAAGGACAGAATCCTCCTACGAGCAGTACTTC. Protein product: CAIRRTESSYEQYF.

The rearrangement joins TRBV10-1 to TRBJ1-4, with TRBD1 as a possible D gene (5 bases). The CDR3 is made up of 14 amino acids. Germline V gene data show CDR1 as WNHNN and CDR2 as SYGVQD (reference sequence). The V end was cut by 0 bases, the J end by 8 bases, with 10 bases between. The chain's CDR3 is CASSESRGMEKLFF. The CDR3 DNA sequence: TGCGCCAGCAGTGAGTCGCGGGGGATGGAAAAACTGTTTTTT.

This chain uses TRBV4-3 with TRBJ2-1; 11 positions agree with TRBD2. The CDR3 loop spans 15 amino acids. Germline V CDR1 and CDR2: LGHNA, YSLEER. After removal of 0 bases from V and 8 bases from J, the junction contained 3 bases not matched to a gene. For the CDR3, the DNA is TGCGCCAGCAGCCAAGATCCGGGACTAGCGGATGAGCAGTTCTTC. Translating it yields CASSQDPGLADEQFF.

The chain couples TRBV5-4 to TRBJ2-2, with D hard to call. Trimming shortened V by 5 bases and J by 3 bases, and 20 bases separated the two germline ends. The CDR3 is made up of 17 amino acids. Germline V lookup: CDR1 SGHNT, CDR2 YYREEE (reference sequence). The CDR3 loop is CASRRSIDALDTGELFF. CDR3 nucleotides: TGTGCCAGCAGGAGGTCAATAGACGCCCTCGACACCGGGGAGCTGTTTTTT.

The rearrangement joins TRBV27 to TRBJ2-1; TRBD1 matches 8 bases. The V gene's germline CDR1 is MNHEY and CDR2 SMNVEV (reference sequence). CDR3 length equals 14 residues. The V and J ends lost 0 bases and 10 bases, in that order; junction bases with no gene match: 5. As DNA, the CDR3 is TGTGCCAGCAGTTTATCCGGGACAGGTGGGGAGCAGTTCTTC. This gives the protein CASSLSGTGGEQFF.

V is TRBV4-3 and J is TRBJ1-3, with D possibly matching TRBD1 (6 bases). V was clipped by 9 bases and J by 0 bases, with 12 bases between them. This CDR3 has 14 amino acids. Germline-derived CDR1 and CDR2 are LGHNA and YSLEER. CDR3 nucleotide sequence: TGCGCCAGTGCTCAAGGGGGCTCTGGAAACACCATATATTTT. Translating it yields CASAQGGSGNTIYF.

This CDR3 is CASSAGSGQLYEQYF. The CDR3 DNA reads TGTGCCAGCAGTGCCGGATCGGGACAGCTCTACGAGCAGTACTTC. The V gene is TRBV6-6, the J gene TRBJ2-7; 7 bases are a match to TRBD1. Germline trimming cut 5 bases from V and 3 bases from J; bases unmatched to any gene: 10. The germline CDR1 and CDR2 sequences are MNHNY and SVGAGI (reference sequence). The CDR3 sequence is 15 residues long.

V usage is TRBV27 and J usage is TRBJ2-1; D possibly corresponds to TRBD2 (5 bases). The V end lost 7 bases, the J end lost 1 base, and 11 bases lay between the germline ends. CDR1 and CDR2 (germline): MNHEY, SMNVEV (reference sequence). CDR3 length: 14 residues. The CDR3 spells CASTRPGSYNEQFF. CDR3 DNA sequence: TGTGCCAGCACAAGACCGGGATCCTACAATGAGCAGTTCTTC.

The V call is TRBV21-1, the J call TRBJ2-3; TRBD2 is the table's D call, not checked against the DNA. TRBV21-1 is a listed pseudogene. This CDR3 is 14 amino acids long. This chain's CDR3 is CASEGGRSTDTQYF. The DNA for the CDR3 is TGTGCCAGCGAGGGCGGGAGAAGTACAGATACGCAGTATTTT.

This clone showed up just a few times. This chain links TRBV9 with TRBJ2-2, with 10 bases aligning to TRBD2. The V segment lost 0 bases and the J segment 5 bases; nucleotides outside the gene matches: 7. Germline-derived CDR1 and CDR2 are SGDLS and YYNGEE. This CDR3 spans 17 amino acids. The CDR3 loop reads CASSVEGLAGATGELFF. The CDR3 DNA sequence: TGTGCCAGCAGCGTAGAGGGGCTAGCGGGGGCAACCGGGGAGCTGTTTTTT.

This clone was picked up one time. J is TRBJ1-3 and V is TRBV6-5, with D unresolved. Germline assignment: CDR1 MNHEY and CDR2 SVGAGI. This CDR3 region has 13 residues. V was pared by 6 bases and J by 4 bases, with 10 bases between. The CDR3 sequence is CASSRGPGNTIYF. CDR3 DNA sequence: TGTGCCAGCAGCCGCGGGCCAGGAAACACCATATATTTT.

This clone was seen a single time. The chain uses TRBV15 and TRBJ1-1; D uncertain. The CDR3 is made up of 14 amino acids. The germline V gene encodes CDR1 LNHNV and CDR2 YYDKDF (reference sequence). Trimming took 3 bases from V and 3 from J, leaving 11 bases between them. CDR3 residues: CATSRRARDTEAFF. The CDR3 DNA follows: TGTGCCACCAGCAGGAGGGCGCGGGACACTGAAGCTTTCTTT.

This clone was observed a single time. The chain employs TRBV6-5 and TRBJ2-7; 7 nucleotides agree with TRBD1. V lost 6 bases and J lost 2; bases outside the gene matches: 10. Germline-derived CDR1 and CDR2 are MNHEY and SVGAGI. CDR3 length: 15 amino acids. The CDR3 spells CASSLGQEMTYEQYF. CDR3 nucleotides: TGTGCCAGCAGCCTAGGACAGGAGATGACCTACGAGCAGTACTTC.

The chain combines TRBV6-2 or TRBV6-3 with TRBJ2-3, with 11 bases matching TRBD2. CDR1 is MNHEY and CDR2 is SVGEGT in the germline V gene. The CDR3 consists of 16 residues. The J segment lost 5 bases and the V segment lost 6 bases, leaving 10 bases of the junction unmatched. CDR3 residues: CASSPTLAGVEDTQYF. The CDR3 nucleotides read TGTGCCAGCAGCCCAACACTAGCGGGAGTGGAAGATACGCAGTATTTT.

The chain is built from TRBV5-6 and TRBJ2-3, with 8 bases matching TRBD2. There are 15 residues in the CDR3. The trim removed 4 bases at V and 3 bases at J, leaving 7 bases unmatched. The germline V gene encodes CDR1 SGHDT and CDR2 YYEEEE. The CDR3 DNA follows: TGTGCCAGCAGCCCGCGGGGGGCCCGGACAGATACGCAGTATTTT. This gives the protein CASSPRGARTDTQYF.

This clone was seen once. This chain joins TRBV24-1 and TRBJ2-1; D is possibly TRBD2 (5 bases). CDR3 length equals 14 residues. Trimming removed 6 bases at V and 12 bases at J, with 20 bases between. Germline V gene sequence: CDR1 KGHDR, CDR2 SFDVKD. In nucleotides, the CDR3 is TGTGCCACCAGTCCCTTGGGAGATAGGGTTGGGCAGTTCTTC. As protein: CATSPLGDRVGQFF.